The 29 T cell receptor beta chains given below trace back to one sample, sequenced in a study of T-cell reconstitution after alpha-beta-depleted transplantation in children. Unique molecular identifiers were incorporated during preparation of the TCRbeta library. MiXCR was run by TCRdb on the PCR reads, yielding one entry per CDR3 protein. The data hold about 420,000 distinct CDR3 sequences, with around 15% observed a single time. Here the sequenced sample was PBMCs, mostly from graft donor cells, taken 360 days after TCRalphabeta/CD19-depleted stem cell transplant. Receptors were obtained from a boy in the first two years of life who had a stem cell transplant for Wiskott-Aldrich syndrome, so the T cells may come from the graft donor.

The sample holds a few counts of this clonotype. The chain recombines TRBV29-1 with TRBJ2-1; D is unresolved. The germline CDR1 and CDR2 sequences are SQVTM and ANQGSEA. CDR3 size: 11 residues. V gave up 1 base and J gave up 8 bases, with 6 bases separating them. The CDR3 sequence is CSVEGHDEQFF. CDR3 sequence (DNA): TGCAGCGTTGAAGGGCACGATGAGCAGTTCTTC.

The chain employs TRBV20-1 and TRBJ1-2; D remains ambiguous. Germline V gives CDR1 DFQATT, CDR2 SNEGSKA (reference sequence). Deletions cut 0 bases from V and 2 bases from J, with 16 bases between. This CDR3 has 16 amino acids. The DNA for the CDR3 is TGCAGTGCTAGAGATCGGAAGGGAGAATCGAACTATGGCTACACCTTC. Translation: CSARDRKGESNYGYTF.

This clonotype was found a few times. The chain is built from TRBV20-1 and TRBJ2-1, with TRBD2 matching 10 bases. J was trimmed by 9 bases and V by 3 bases; bases with no gene match: 8. CDR3 length: 14 residues. CDR1 is DFQATT and CDR2 is SNEGSKA in the germline V gene (reference sequence). CDR3: CSASRLAGAVEQFF. The CDR3 DNA reads TGCAGTGCTAGTCGGCTAGCGGGAGCGGTTGAGCAGTTCTTC.

This clonotype showed up just a few times. J is TRBJ1-6 and V is TRBV4-1, with D unresolved. Germline CDR1 is MGHRA and CDR2 is YSYEKL. Trimming shortened V by 11 bases and J by 5 bases, and 13 bases separated the two germline ends. The CDR3 is made up of 13 amino acids. CDR3 protein: CASSRFNNSPLHF. Here the CDR3 DNA reads TGCGCCTCCTCGCGCTTCAATAATTCACCCCTCCACTTT.

J is TRBJ2-5 and V is TRBV5-6; possible D gene TRBD1, 6 bases. The germline V and J ends were trimmed by 2 bases and 4 bases, with 12 bases remaining between them. Germline V gene sequence: CDR1 SGHDT, CDR2 YYEEEE. This CDR3 is built from 14 residues. CDR3 coding DNA: TGTGCCAGCAGCTTTTACGCCAGGGGAGAGACCCAGTACTTC. Its translation is CASSFYARGETQYF.

The chain recombines TRBV7-6 with TRBJ2-5; possible D gene TRBD1, 5 bases. Germline CDR1 SGHVS, CDR2 FNYEAQ. CDR3 length: 21 residues. Trimming left V 2 bases short and J 7 bases short, with 35 bases between. For the CDR3, the DNA is TGTGCCAGCAGCTTAAGGAAGGGGTTCGGAGATGGACCCTCTGTTAGGAGGACCCAGTACTTC. This gives the protein CASSLRKGFGDGPSVRRTQYF.

Only a few counts were recorded for this clonotype. V is TRBV18 and J is TRBJ2-4, with 9 bases identical to TRBD1. Germline loops: CDR1 KGHSH, CDR2 LQKENI. Unmatched junction bases numbered 7, after V lost 5 bases and J lost 2 bases. The CDR3 runs to 16 residues. The CDR3 nucleotides read TGTGCCAGCTCAGCTGGACAGGGGAAGTCCAAAAACATTCAGTACTTC. This encodes CASSAGQGKSKNIQYF.

Only a few counts were recorded for this clonotype. The genes are TRBV7-9 and TRBJ2-5, with D uncertain. Germline CDR1 reads SEHNR; CDR2 reads FQNEAQ (reference sequence). Trimming stripped 3 bases from V and 2 bases from J, with 10 bases between. The CDR3 extends over 14 amino acids. CDR3 in amino acids: CASSLSSGQETQYF. CDR3 nucleotide sequence: TGTGCCAGCAGCTTGTCTAGTGGACAAGAGACCCAGTACTTC.

This clonotype was counted between two and nine times. The gene calls are TRBV10-1 and TRBJ2-1, with D possibly being TRBD2 (5 bases). The CDR3 runs to 16 residues. Deletions cut 5 bases from V and 0 bases from J, with 14 bases between. CDR1 is WNHNN, CDR2 SYGVQD, per germline (reference sequence). CDR3 nucleotides: TGCGCCAGCAGTCCTTCCAGCGGAGGCTCCTACAATGAGCAGTTCTTC. It translates to CASSPSSGGSYNEQFF.

This clonotype has a handful of counts. The rearrangement links TRBV9 to TRBJ2-1; TRBD2 matches at 9 bases. Unmatched junction bases numbered 7, after V lost 3 bases and J lost 0 bases. CDR1 is SGDLS and CDR2 is YYNGEE in the germline V gene. The CDR3 is 17 residues long. The CDR3 loop reads CASSGPLAGNSYNEQFF. The CDR3 region has the DNA TGTGCCAGCAGCGGTCCCCTAGCGGGAAACTCCTACAATGAGCAGTTCTTC.

The chain links TRBV11-2 to TRBJ2-7; 8 nucleotides agree with TRBD2. After removal of 0 bases from V and 2 bases from J, the junction contained 9 bases not matched to a gene. CDR3 length equals 17 residues. Germline assignment: CDR1 SGHAT and CDR2 FQNNGV. CDR3: CASSLDSGRTFTYEQYF. The CDR3 DNA is TGTGCCAGCAGCTTAGACAGCGGGAGAACCTTCACCTACGAGCAGTACTTC.

This sequence joins TRBV15 and TRBJ2-5, with D possibly matching TRBD2 (6 bases). The germline V gene has CDR1 LNHNV and CDR2 YYDKDF (reference sequence). The CDR3 length is 14 residues. V lost 6 bases and J lost 5, with 16 bases in between. Written as DNA, the CDR3 is TGTGCCACCAGAGCCGGGGGATCAGAGGAGACCCAGTACTTC. It specifies CATRAGGSEETQYF.

This clonotype was detected once. The chain combines TRBV11-2 with TRBJ2-7, with a weak D call TRBD1 (5 bases). Germline V CDR1 and CDR2: SGHAT, FQNNGV. This CDR3 has 17 residues. Trimming pared 6 bases from V and 0 bases from J, leaving 21 bases between. CDR3 DNA sequence: TGTGCCAGCAGTTTGACTTTACAGGAACCCATCTCCTACGAGCAGTACTTC. It translates to CASSLTLQEPISYEQYF.

The V call is TRBV5-4, the J call TRBJ2-1; D ambiguous. The CDR3 contains 13 residues. Germline V gives CDR1 SGHNT, CDR2 YYREEE (reference sequence). Trimming took 4 bases from V and 7 from J, leaving 12 bases between them. The CDR3 loop is CASSNPLGNEQFF. CDR3 in DNA: TGTGCCAGCAGCAACCCTCTAGGGAATGAGCAGTTCTTC.

The chain uses TRBV6-1 and TRBJ1-2; D is unresolved. The V gene's germline CDR1 is MNHNS and CDR2 SASEGT. Trimming left V 6 bases short and J 4 bases short, with 15 bases between. The CDR3 is 14 amino acids. The CDR3 region has the DNA TGTGCCAGCAGGACTCATATAAGTCCCTATGGCTACACCTTC. Its translation: CASRTHISPYGYTF.

This clonotype was seen ten or more times. The chain is built from TRBV20-1 and TRBJ2-5, with TRBD1 as a possible D gene (5 bases). The CDR3 consists of 14 residues. Germline V gene lookup returns CDR1 DFQATT and CDR2 SNEGSKA (reference sequence). Trimming left V 6 bases short and J 3 bases short, with 17 bases between. The CDR3 DNA is TGCAGTGCAAGGAACTGGGCAGGGAAAGAGACCCAGTACTTC. Protein sequence: CSARNWAGKETQYF.

This clonotype was counted between two and nine times. The J gene is TRBJ2-7, the V gene TRBV6-5; possibly TRBD1 for D (6 bases). CDR3 size: 14 residues. Germline V CDR1 and CDR2: MNHEY, SVGAGI. Trimming cost V 4 bases and J 4 bases, with 14 bases left between them. CDR3 region: CASSSRIRGYEQYF. The CDR3, as DNA: TGTGCCAGCAGTTCGAGGATCAGGGGATACGAGCAGTACTTC.

J is TRBJ2-1 and V is TRBV20-1; 7 bases fit TRBD1. The CDR3 consists of 14 residues. The germline gives CDR1 DFQATT, CDR2 SNEGSKA (reference sequence). The junction had 6 bases not matched to a gene; V was cut back by 3 bases and J by 4 bases. The CDR3 sequence: CSASGQVGYNEQFF. CDR3 sequence (DNA): TGCAGTGCTAGCGGACAGGTGGGGTACAATGAGCAGTTCTTC.

The chain carries TRBV2 and TRBJ2-1; TRBD2 agrees at 9 bases. With V trimmed by 4 bases and J by 6 bases, 7 bases remained unmatched. Germline V lookup: CDR1 SNHLY, CDR2 FYNNEI. The CDR3 contains 15 residues. CDR3 coding DNA: TGTGCCAGCAGTGTTTGGGCGGGGGGGCGCAATGAGCAGTTCTTC. It specifies CASSVWAGGRNEQFF.

V gene TRBV11-1 combines with J gene TRBJ2-3; D perhaps matches TRBD2 (6 bases). Per the germline V gene, CDR1 is SGHAT and CDR2 is FQDESV (reference sequence). V was pared by 3 bases and J by 2 bases, with 18 bases between. The CDR3 covers 17 residues. CDR3 amino acids: CASSFRRLDGPTDTQYF. CDR3 nucleotide sequence: TGTGCCAGCAGCTTCCGCCGACTAGACGGGCCCACAGATACGCAGTATTTT.

This chain uses TRBV5-1 with TRBJ2-2; no reliable D call. CDR3 length: 16 residues. V gave up 4 bases and J gave up 3 bases, with 16 bases separating them. The germline V gene has CDR1 SGHRS and CDR2 YFSETQ. CDR3 bases: TGCGCCAGCAGCCCATTTATGCGAGGAGACACCGGGGAGCTGTTTTTT. This sequence encodes CASSPFMRGDTGELFF.

V gene TRBV20-1 combines with J gene TRBJ2-5, with D hard to call. Germline V gene data show CDR1 as DFQATT and CDR2 as SNEGSKA (reference sequence). The CDR3 has 12 residues. V lost 3 bases and J lost 1, with 6 bases in between. The CDR3 loop is CSASAPQETQYF. The DNA for the CDR3 is TGCAGTGCTAGCGCCCCCCAAGAGACCCAGTACTTC.

The chain uses TRBV11-2 and TRBJ2-7; maybe TRBD1 (6 bases). The CDR3 runs to 13 residues. Per germline, CDR1 SGHAT and CDR2 FQNNGV. Between the trimmed V and J ends, which lost 4 bases and 9 bases, there was a span of 16 bases. This CDR3 is CASSSVTIQGQYF. The CDR3, as DNA: TGTGCCAGCAGCTCCGTAACTATACAGGGGCAGTACTTC.

This clonotype has just a few counts. The V gene is TRBV28, the J gene TRBJ1-2, with D unclear. With 3 bases removed from V and 4 bases from J, the gap between germline ends came to 12 bases. This CDR3 is 14 amino acids long. The germline V gene has CDR1 MDHEN and CDR2 SYDVKM. The CDR3 is CASSFGRPLYGYTF. CDR3 nucleotide sequence: TGTGCCAGCAGTTTTGGTCGACCACTCTATGGCTACACCTTC.

The chain uses TRBV7-9 and TRBJ2-3; a weak D match, TRBD2 (5 bases). The V gene's germline CDR1 is SEHNR and CDR2 FQNEAQ (reference sequence). V was cut by 5 bases and J by 0 bases, with 12 bases left in between. The CDR3 consists of 15 residues. DNA of the CDR3: TGTGCCAGCAGCCCCCATGGCGGGAGCACAGATACGCAGTATTTT. It translates to CASSPHGGSTDTQYF.

In its sample, this clonotype was seen a few times. This chain joins TRBV12-3 or TRBV12-4 and TRBJ2-5; TRBD2 is a possible D gene (6 bases). Trimming shortened V by 5 bases and J by 5 bases, and 12 bases separated the two germline ends. The CDR3 runs to 13 residues. This chain's CDR3 is CASSPSGLETQYF. In DNA form, the CDR3 reads TGTGCCAGCAGTCCATCGGGACTTGAGACCCAGTACTTC.

This clonotype was recorded a few times. This chain joins TRBV15 and TRBJ2-5; D unresolved. V dropped 0 bases and J dropped 1 base, with 6 bases sitting between them. This CDR3 is built from 14 residues. Germline assignment: CDR1 LNHNV and CDR2 YYDKDF (reference sequence). This chain's CDR3 is CATSRDSSQETQYF. The CDR3 nucleotides are TGTGCCACCAGCAGAGATTCCAGCCAAGAGACCCAGTACTTC. The complete variable domain, with remaining parts taken from reference TRBV15 and TRBJ2-5, reads DAMVIQNPRYQVTQFGKPVTLSCSQTLNHNVMYWYQQKSSQAPKLLFHYYDKDFNNEADTPDNFQSRRPNTSFCFLDIRSPGLGDTAMYLCATSRDSSQETQYFGPGTRLLVL.

This rearrangement joins TRBV20-1 to TRBJ2-1; D assignment may be TRBD1 or TRBD2 (6 bases each). The CDR3 contains 19 residues. Trimming left V 6 bases short and J 2 bases short, with 29 bases between. The V gene's germline CDR1 is DFQATT and CDR2 SNEGSKA (reference sequence). The CDR3 DNA sequence: TGCAGTGCGCCAAGGGGGGCCAGCGGGCAACTAATAACCTACAATGAGCAGTTCTTC. It codes for CSAPRGASGQLITYNEQFF.

The V call is TRBV16, the J call TRBJ2-3; D unresolved. V gave up 0 bases and J gave up 1 base, with 8 bases separating them. Germline V gene lookup returns CDR1 KGHSY and CDR2 FQNENV. The CDR3 covers 15 residues. In nucleotides, the CDR3 is TGTGCCAGCAGCCAATCGGGCGCGGGCACAGATACGCAGTATTTT. This encodes CASSQSGAGTDTQYF.